The next 8 T cell receptor beta chains were all read from a single sample in a study of blood T cell repertoires in COVID-19. Sequenced by immunoSEQ multiplex PCR; TCRdb stores in-frame clones only, minus some. There are 200,000 to 250,000 clones in the sample; 80% to 90% occur only once, and roughly 3% lies in the top ten. The sample taken for sequencing was peripheral blood. These receptors originate from a young man with COVID-19, enrolled during active disease.

The rearrangement uses TRBV5-1 and TRBJ2-3, with 12 nucleotides matching TRBD2. Germline assignment: CDR1 SGHRS and CDR2 YFSETQ. The CDR3 has 15 amino acids. The junction had 7 bases not matched to a gene; V was cut back by 5 bases and J by 6 bases. The CDR3 DNA is TGCGCCAGCAGTCCTGCGGGACTAGCGGGCGATACGCAGTATTTT. Residues: CASSPAGLAGDTQYF.

The count of this clone is one. The chain links TRBV9 to TRBJ1-4, with 7 nucleotides matching TRBD1. Germline loops: CDR1 SGDLS, CDR2 YYNGEE. This CDR3 is 13 amino acids long. Trimming removed 4 bases from V and 11 bases from J; junction bases left unmatched: 8. The CDR3 nucleotides read TGTGCCAGCAGCTCGGAGACAGGGAGGAAACTGTTTTTT. As protein: CASSSETGRKLFF.

The chain couples TRBV9 to TRBJ2-5; D perhaps matches TRBD1 (5 bases). V lost 0 bases and J 4 bases, leaving 7 bases between the germline ends. Germline CDR1 reads SGDLS; CDR2 reads YYNGEE. The CDR3 runs to 13 residues. The CDR3 region has the DNA TGTGCCAGCAGCGTAGGACAGTCAGAGACCCAGTACTTC. Translated, it gives CASSVGQSETQYF.

CDR3 nucleotide sequence: TGTGCCACCAGCAGAGACAATACAGGGGGCAGAGGAAACACCATATATTTT. It is translated as CATSRDNTGGRGNTIYF. The chain has TRBV15 and TRBJ1-3; TRBD1 matches at 9 bases. CDR1 LNHNV and CDR2 YYDKDF come from the germline V gene (reference sequence). The J segment lost 4 bases and the V segment lost 0 bases, leaving 7 bases of the junction unmatched. The CDR3 contains 17 residues.

The chain couples TRBV6-6 to TRBJ2-7, with TRBD1 matching 12 bases. Germline-derived CDR1 and CDR2 are MNHNY and SVGAGI (reference sequence). Trimming removed 2 bases from V and 6 bases from J; junction bases left unmatched: 5. The CDR3 extends over 15 amino acids. The CDR3 sequence is CASSYPGQGAIEQYF. The CDR3 coding sequence is TGTGCCAGCAGTTACCCGGGACAGGGGGCGATCGAGCAGTACTTC.

This chain uses TRBV12-2 with TRBJ1-1; the table's D call, TRBD1, was not checked against the DNA. TRBV12-2 has pseudogene status. This CDR3 comprises 17 residues. The CDR3 loop is CASRLVYGLQGNTEAFF. CDR3 nucleotide sequence: TGTGCAAGTCGCTTAGTTTACGGTTTACAGGGAAACACTGAAGCTTTCTTT.

DNA of the CDR3: TGTGCCTGGAGTCGGGACAGGGACGACGAGCAGTACTTC. Translated, it gives CAWSRDRDDEQYF. The rearrangement links TRBV30 to TRBJ2-7; 9 positions match TRBD1. Losses at the gene ends were 2 bases for V and 5 bases for J; bases not matched to a gene: 4. Germline V gene lookup returns CDR1 GTSNPN and CDR2 SVGIG (reference sequence). The CDR3 has 13 residues.

The V and J genes are TRBV19 and TRBJ1-2, with 8 bases fitting TRBD1. V lost 6 bases, J lost 4 bases, and 10 bases stayed unmatched. The CDR3 sequence is 15 residues long. Germline V lookup: CDR1 LNHDA, CDR2 SQIVND (reference sequence). In nucleotides, the CDR3 is TGTGCCAGTAGCCCGGCGGACAGGGAGGCCTATGGCTACACCTTC. Amino acid sequence: CASSPADREAYGYTF.